The following is a T cell receptor beta chain sequence with its context. These data originate in a study of T cell responses to AZD1222 COVID-19 vaccine. Trimming removed 1 base at V and 7 bases at J, with 8 bases between. This CDR3 has 13 residues. Measured with immunoSEQ multiplex PCR; TCRdb has only the in-frame clones, and not every one. The table lists 90,000 to 120,000 clones, around nine tenths of them singletons, with under 4% in the top ten. This TCR derives from an adult in good health. The chain joins TRBV12-3 or TRBV12-4 to TRBJ1-5, with D possibly matching TRBD1 (5 bases). Here the sequenced sample was peripheral blood, taken on day 0 of AZD1222 vaccination. The CDR3 reads CASSLGGRQPQHF. For the CDR3, the DNA is TGTGCCAGCAGTTTAGGGGGCAGGCAGCCCCAGCATTTT.